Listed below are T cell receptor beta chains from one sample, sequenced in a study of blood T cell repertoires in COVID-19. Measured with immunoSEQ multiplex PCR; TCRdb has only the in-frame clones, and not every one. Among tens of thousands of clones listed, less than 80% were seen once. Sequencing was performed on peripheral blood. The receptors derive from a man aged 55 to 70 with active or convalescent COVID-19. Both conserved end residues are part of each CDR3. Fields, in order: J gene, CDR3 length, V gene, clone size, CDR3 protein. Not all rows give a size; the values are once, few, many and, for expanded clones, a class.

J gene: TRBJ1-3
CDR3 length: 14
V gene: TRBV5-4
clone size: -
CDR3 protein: CASSRDRAGNTIYF

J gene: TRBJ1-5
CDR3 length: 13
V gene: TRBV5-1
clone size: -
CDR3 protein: CASSLGENQPQHF

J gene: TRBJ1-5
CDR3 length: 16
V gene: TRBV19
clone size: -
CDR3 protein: CASSSRGGSPLGPQHF

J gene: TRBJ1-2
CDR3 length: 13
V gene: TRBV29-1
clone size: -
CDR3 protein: CSARQGEGYGYTF

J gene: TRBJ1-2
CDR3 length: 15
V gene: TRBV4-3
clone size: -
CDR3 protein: CASSQGLTGDYGYTF

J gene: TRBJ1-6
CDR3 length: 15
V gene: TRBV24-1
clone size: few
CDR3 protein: CATSDLGRHIISLHF

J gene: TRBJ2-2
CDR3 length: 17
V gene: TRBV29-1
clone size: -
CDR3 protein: CSVTGTPLSANTGELFF

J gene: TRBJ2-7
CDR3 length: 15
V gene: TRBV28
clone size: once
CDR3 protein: CASSPLSGGNNEQYF

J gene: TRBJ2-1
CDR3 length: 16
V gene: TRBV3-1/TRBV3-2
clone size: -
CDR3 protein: CASSQELAGGPAEQFF

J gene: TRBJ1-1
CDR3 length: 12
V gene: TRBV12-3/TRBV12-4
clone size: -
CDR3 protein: CASSFFGVEAFF

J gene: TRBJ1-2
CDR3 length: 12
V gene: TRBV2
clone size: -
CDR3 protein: CASRAPGLNYTF

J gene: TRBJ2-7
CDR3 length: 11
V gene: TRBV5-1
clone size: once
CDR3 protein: CASSARNEQYF

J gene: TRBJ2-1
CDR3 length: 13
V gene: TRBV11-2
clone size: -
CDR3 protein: CASSLVPGFEQFF

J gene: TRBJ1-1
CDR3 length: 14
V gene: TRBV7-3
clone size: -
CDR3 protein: CASSSQGGNTEAFF

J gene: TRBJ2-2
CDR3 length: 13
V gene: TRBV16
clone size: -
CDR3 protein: CASSQHRDLELFF

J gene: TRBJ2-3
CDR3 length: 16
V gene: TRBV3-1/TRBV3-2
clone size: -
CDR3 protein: CASSLGPRRLPDTQYF

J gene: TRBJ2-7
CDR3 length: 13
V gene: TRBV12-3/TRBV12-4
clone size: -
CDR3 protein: CASSTGVSYEQYF

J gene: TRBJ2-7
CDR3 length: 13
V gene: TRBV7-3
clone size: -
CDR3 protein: CASSSVGGDEQYF

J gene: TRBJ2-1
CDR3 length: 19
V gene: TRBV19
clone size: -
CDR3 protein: CASSQSPAGGLGTPAILFF

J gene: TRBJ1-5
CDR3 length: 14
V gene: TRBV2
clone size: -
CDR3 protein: CASSVGTGYQPQHF

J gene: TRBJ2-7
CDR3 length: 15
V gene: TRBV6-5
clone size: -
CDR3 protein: CASSNPGQGSYEQYF

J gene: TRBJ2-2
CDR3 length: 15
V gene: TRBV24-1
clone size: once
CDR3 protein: CATSDQRGGTGELFF

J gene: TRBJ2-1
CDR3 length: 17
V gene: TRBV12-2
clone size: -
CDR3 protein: CASRLGRGGGSYNEQFF

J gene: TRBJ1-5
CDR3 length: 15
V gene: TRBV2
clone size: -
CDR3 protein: CASSEHGQGGQPQHF

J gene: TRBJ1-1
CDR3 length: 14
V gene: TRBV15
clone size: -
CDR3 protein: CATSPRPLNTEAFF

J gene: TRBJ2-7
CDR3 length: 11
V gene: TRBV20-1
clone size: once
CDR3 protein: CSAAQGYEQYF

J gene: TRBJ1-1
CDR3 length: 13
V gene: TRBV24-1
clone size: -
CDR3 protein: CATLRGQGTEAFF